A selection of T cell receptor beta chains follows, all from one sample in a study of cytomegalovirus exposure and HLA in healthy donors. Measured with immunoSEQ multiplex PCR; TCRdb has only the in-frame clones, and not every one. The specimen's table records about 41,000 clones. Sequencing used PBMCs. These receptors originate from a man younger than 45 in good health and CMV-seronegative. The CDR3 runs from the conserved cysteine through the conserved F or W. D genes are given only for firm matches.

j_gene: TRBJ1-2
v_gene: TRBV10-1
d_gene: -
CDR3nt: TGCGCCACCTATACAAGCGGGAATGGCTACACCTTC
CDR3aa: CATYTSGNGYTF

j_gene: TRBJ2-7
v_gene: TRBV7-9
d_gene: TRBD2
CDR3nt: TGTGCCAGCAGCTTAACTAGCGGGAGTCGCGAGCAGTACTTC
CDR3aa: CASSLTSGSREQYF

j_gene: TRBJ1-5
v_gene: TRBV19
d_gene: TRBD1
CDR3nt: TGTGCCAGTACCGGGGGGTCGGGACAGGGAACCCAGCATTTT
CDR3aa: CASTGGSGQGTQHF

j_gene: TRBJ2-4
v_gene: TRBV14
d_gene: TRBD1
CDR3nt: TGTGCCAGCAGTCGGGACAGCTTAGCCAAAAACATTCAGTACTTC
CDR3aa: CASSRDSLAKNIQYF

j_gene: TRBJ2-7
v_gene: TRBV7-9
d_gene: TRBD1
CDR3nt: TGTGCCAGCAGCTCGACAGGGGGCGGGTACGAGCAGTACTTC
CDR3aa: CASSSTGGGYEQYF

j_gene: TRBJ2-7
v_gene: TRBV7-2
d_gene: TRBD1
CDR3nt: TGTGCCAGCAGCTTAGAAAGGGGGCCGCGCGAGCAGTACTTC
CDR3aa: CASSLERGPREQYF

j_gene: TRBJ1-2
v_gene: TRBV5-1
d_gene: TRBD1
CDR3nt: TGCGCCAGCGGCCCCGGCGGAGGACAGGGTAACTATGGCTACACCTTC
CDR3aa: CASGPGGGQGNYGYTF

j_gene: TRBJ1-2
v_gene: TRBV6-1
d_gene: TRBD1
CDR3nt: TGTGCCAGCAGGCTTACAGGGGGGCAAAACTATGGCTACACCTTC
CDR3aa: CASRLTGGQNYGYTF

j_gene: TRBJ1-2
v_gene: TRBV9
d_gene: -
CDR3nt: TGTGCCAGCAGCGACTCCGGGACAAGCTACACCTTC
CDR3aa: CASSDSGTSYTF

j_gene: TRBJ1-2
v_gene: TRBV9
d_gene: TRBD1
CDR3nt: TGTGCCAGCAGCGACGAACAGGGGCGGGATGGCTACACCTTC
CDR3aa: CASSDEQGRDGYTF

j_gene: TRBJ1-5
v_gene: TRBV4-3
d_gene: -
CDR3nt: TGCGCCAGCAGCCAAGGTCTAGGGGAAGGTCAGCCCCAGCATTTT
CDR3aa: CASSQGLGEGQPQHF

j_gene: TRBJ1-5
v_gene: TRBV7-2
d_gene: -
CDR3nt: TGTGCCAGCATCCAGACAGGACACAATCAGCCCCAGCATTTT
CDR3aa: CASIQTGHNQPQHF

j_gene: TRBJ2-3
v_gene: TRBV6-6
d_gene: TRBD1
CDR3nt: TGTGCCAGCAGAGGGCAGGGGGCAGATACGCAGTATTTT
CDR3aa: CASRGQGADTQYF

j_gene: TRBJ2-1
v_gene: TRBV5-1
d_gene: -
CDR3nt: TGCGCCAGCAGCTTGGATAGCGGCCCGGATGAGCAGTTCTTC
CDR3aa: CASSLDSGPDEQFF

j_gene: TRBJ2-7
v_gene: TRBV2
d_gene: -
CDR3nt: TGTGCCAGCAGTGAACGGCGGATCTCCTACGAGCAGTACTTC
CDR3aa: CASSERRISYEQYF

j_gene: TRBJ2-1
v_gene: TRBV10-1
d_gene: TRBD1
CDR3nt: TGCGCCAGCAGACCCGACAGGGGGCGACGGTTCTTC
CDR3aa: CASRPDRGRRFF

j_gene: TRBJ2-7
v_gene: TRBV5-4
d_gene: -
CDR3nt: TGTGCCAGCAGCTTGTTGGGTCTAGGGAGCTCCTACGAGCAGTACTTC
CDR3aa: CASSLLGLGSSYEQYF

j_gene: TRBJ2-2
v_gene: TRBV5-4
d_gene: TRBD1
CDR3nt: TGTGCCAGCGCCATCGGGACAGCGAACACCGGGGAGCTGTTTTTT
CDR3aa: CASAIGTANTGELFF

j_gene: TRBJ2-1
v_gene: TRBV6-6
d_gene: TRBD2
CDR3nt: TGTGCCAGCAGCACCTGGGGCGGGAGGGCCCTCGGGGAGCAGTTCTTC
CDR3aa: CASSTWGGRALGEQFF

j_gene: TRBJ2-7
v_gene: TRBV18
d_gene: TRBD1
CDR3nt: TGTGCCAGCTCACTCGAGAAGGGGGCGAACGACGAGCAGTACTTC
CDR3aa: CASSLEKGANDEQYF

j_gene: TRBJ2-1
v_gene: TRBV7-9
d_gene: TRBD2
CDR3nt: TGTGCCAGCAGCGCGAGCTCCGGGACTAGTATCGGCAATGAGCAGTTCTTC
CDR3aa: CASSASSGTSIGNEQFF

j_gene: TRBJ1-1
v_gene: TRBV29-1
d_gene: -
CDR3nt: TGCAGCGTGCGTCTGAACACTGAAGCTTTCTTT
CDR3aa: CSVRLNTEAFF

j_gene: TRBJ1-2
v_gene: TRBV6-5
d_gene: -
CDR3nt: TGTGCCAGCAGCCCGACGGGAGCGCCTTGGGGCTACACCTTC
CDR3aa: CASSPTGAPWGYTF

j_gene: TRBJ2-1
v_gene: TRBV5-8
d_gene: -
CDR3nt: TGTGCCAGCAGCTTGCACAGGCGATCCTACAATGAGCAGTTCTTC
CDR3aa: CASSLHRRSYNEQFF

j_gene: TRBJ1-1
v_gene: TRBV9
d_gene: TRBD1
CDR3nt: TGTGCCAGCAGCGATAGACAGGGGGCTACCTCCGAAGCTTTCTTT
CDR3aa: CASSDRQGATSEAFF

j_gene: TRBJ2-2
v_gene: TRBV5-1
d_gene: TRBD1
CDR3nt: TGCGCCAGCAGCTCTCTGGGACAGGCGAACACCGGGGAGCTGTTTTTT
CDR3aa: CASSSLGQANTGELFF

j_gene: TRBJ1-1
v_gene: TRBV29-1
d_gene: -
CDR3nt: TGCAGCGTTGTCGAACAGTTGAACACTGAAGCTTTCTTT
CDR3aa: CSVVEQLNTEAFF

j_gene: TRBJ1-2
v_gene: TRBV11-1
d_gene: -
CDR3nt: TGTGCCAGCAGCTTAGCGGGGCCAGCTAACTATGGCTACACCTTC
CDR3aa: CASSLAGPANYGYTF

j_gene: TRBJ1-1
v_gene: TRBV5-1
d_gene: -
CDR3nt: TGCGCCAGCAGCCATAATGGGCAGGGTAACACTGAAGCTTTCTTT
CDR3aa: CASSHNGQGNTEAFF

j_gene: TRBJ2-7
v_gene: TRBV4-2
d_gene: TRBD2
CDR3nt: TGTGCCAGCAGCCAAGCGGTTTACGGGACTAGCGGGAGCGAGCAGTACTTC
CDR3aa: CASSQAVYGTSGSEQYF

j_gene: TRBJ2-7
v_gene: TRBV7-9
d_gene: TRBD1
CDR3nt: TGTGCCAGCAGCCGATTTCCGGGACAGTTCTCCGAGCAGTACTTC
CDR3aa: CASSRFPGQFSEQYF

j_gene: TRBJ1-3
v_gene: TRBV7-2
d_gene: -
CDR3nt: TGTGCCAGCAGCTTTTACGGGTACTCTGGAAACACCATATATTTT
CDR3aa: CASSFYGYSGNTIYF

j_gene: TRBJ1-2
v_gene: TRBV7-2
d_gene: -
CDR3nt: TGTGCCAGAAGCTTAGGAGATGGCTACACCTTC
CDR3aa: CARSLGDGYTF

j_gene: TRBJ1-4
v_gene: TRBV5-1
d_gene: -
CDR3nt: TGCGCCAGCAGCTTCAGAACAACTAATGAAAAACTGTTTTTT
CDR3aa: CASSFRTTNEKLFF

j_gene: TRBJ2-6
v_gene: TRBV5-1
d_gene: -
CDR3nt: TGCGCCAGCAGTTTGCCCGGGGCTGGGGCCAACGTCCTGACTTTC
CDR3aa: CASSLPGAGANVLTF

j_gene: TRBJ2-7
v_gene: TRBV6-5
d_gene: -
CDR3nt: TGTGCCAGCTGGCAGTCTAGCAACGAGCAGTACTTC
CDR3aa: CASWQSSNEQYF

j_gene: TRBJ1-1
v_gene: TRBV2
d_gene: -
CDR3nt: TGTGCAGGGAGCGGGAAGAACACTGAAGCTTTCTTT
CDR3aa: CAGSGKNTEAFF

j_gene: TRBJ1-6
v_gene: TRBV10-3
d_gene: -
CDR3nt: TGTGCCATCAGAGAACAGGTACAAAATTCACCCCTCCACTTT
CDR3aa: CAIREQVQNSPLHF

j_gene: TRBJ1-2
v_gene: TRBV5-1
d_gene: -
CDR3nt: TGCGCCAGCAGCCCCGGGCGGGGGGACTATGGCTACACCTTC
CDR3aa: CASSPGRGDYGYTF

j_gene: TRBJ1-5
v_gene: TRBV18
d_gene: -
CDR3nt: TGTGCCAGCGCACCAAACCCGGCAAGAGCGACCCAGCCCCAGCATTTT
CDR3aa: CASAPNPARATQPQHF

j_gene: TRBJ1-6
v_gene: TRBV5-4
d_gene: -
CDR3nt: TGTGCCAGCAGCTTACAAGGGGCGGATAATTCACCCCTCCACTTT
CDR3aa: CASSLQGADNSPLHF

j_gene: TRBJ1-6
v_gene: TRBV5-4
d_gene: TRBD1
CDR3nt: TGTGCCAGCAGCCCAAGACAGGGTCTAAATTCACCCCTCCACTTT
CDR3aa: CASSPRQGLNSPLHF

j_gene: TRBJ1-1
v_gene: TRBV10-1
d_gene: -
CDR3nt: TGCGCCAGCAAGGACACTGAAGATTTCTTT
CDR3aa: CASKDTEDFF

j_gene: TRBJ1-3
v_gene: TRBV4-3
d_gene: TRBD1
CDR3nt: TGCGCCAGCAGCCAAGGGGGACAGTCCTCTGGAAACACCATATATTTT
CDR3aa: CASSQGGQSSGNTIYF

j_gene: TRBJ1-2
v_gene: TRBV4-2
d_gene: -
CDR3nt: TGTGCCAGCAGCCAAGATCTTGGCAGTGGCTATGGCTACACCTTC
CDR3aa: CASSQDLGSGYGYTF

j_gene: TRBJ2-2
v_gene: TRBV30
d_gene: TRBD2
CDR3nt: TGTGCGAGGGGACTAGCGGGAGCTTATGGCGGGGAGCTGTTTTTT
CDR3aa: CARGLAGAYGGELFF

j_gene: TRBJ2-7
v_gene: TRBV10-2
d_gene: -
CDR3nt: TGCGCCAGCAGTGAGTCGAGGTCTGGCGGGAAGGGCGAGCAGTACTTC
CDR3aa: CASSESRSGGKGEQYF

j_gene: TRBJ2-3
v_gene: TRBV25-1
d_gene: TRBD2
CDR3nt: TGTGCCAGCAGCGACACAGGCCCCACTAGCGGGAGGGGAACGCAGTATTTT
CDR3aa: CASSDTGPTSGRGTQYF

j_gene: TRBJ2-7
v_gene: TRBV5-1
d_gene: -
CDR3nt: TGCGCCAGCAGCTTGGCAGATCAGGGGACCGAGCAGTACTTC
CDR3aa: CASSLADQGTEQYF

j_gene: TRBJ2-2
v_gene: TRBV6-6
d_gene: TRBD2
CDR3nt: TGTGCCAGCAGCAGCCTAGCGGGAGTCGCCGGGGAGCTGTTTTTT
CDR3aa: CASSSLAGVAGELFF

j_gene: TRBJ2-7
v_gene: TRBV6-6
d_gene: -
CDR3nt: TGTGCCAGCAGTTACCGTACAGGGTTCAGTGAGCAGTACTTC
CDR3aa: CASSYRTGFSEQYF

j_gene: TRBJ2-1
v_gene: TRBV5-6
d_gene: TRBD1
CDR3nt: TGTGCCAGCAGCTTGCGTGTGGGACAGGGGTACAATGAGCAGTTCTTC
CDR3aa: CASSLRVGQGYNEQFF

j_gene: TRBJ2-7
v_gene: TRBV6-6
d_gene: TRBD1
CDR3nt: TGTGCCAGCAGGCGTAACAGGGGCGAGCAGTACTTC
CDR3aa: CASRRNRGEQYF

j_gene: TRBJ1-2
v_gene: TRBV18
d_gene: TRBD1
CDR3nt: TGTGCCAGCTCACCGCAGACAGGGTTCTTCTATGGCTACACCTTC
CDR3aa: CASSPQTGFFYGYTF

j_gene: TRBJ2-1
v_gene: TRBV29-1
d_gene: TRBD2
CDR3nt: TGCAGCGTTCGCGTGGGGACTAGTGTATATGAGCAGTTCTTC
CDR3aa: CSVRVGTSVYEQFF